The present entry profiles one T cell receptor beta chain with its context. The record originates from a study of response to subunit inactivated influenza vaccine. V shed 6 bases, J shed 8 bases, and the junction held 14 bases outside the gene matches. CDR1 MDHEN and CDR2 SYDVKM come from the germline V gene. The CDR3 has 16 amino acids. From the RT-PCR reads, TCRdb called clonotypes with MiXCR, one entry per CDR3 protein. The sample has about 780,000 distinct CDR3 sequences, 15% to 20% seen once. The sample consisted of PBMCs from blood, taken about 5 days after vaccination. The receptor's source is a man in his forties or fifties who received an inactivated influenza vaccine. V usage is TRBV28 and J usage is TRBJ2-1; 9 bases fit TRBD2. As DNA, the CDR3 is TGTGCCAGCAGCAAGCCGGGACTAGCTACGGACTATGAGCAGTTCTTC. Translated, it gives CASSKPGLATDYEQFF.